The clone carrying this T cell receptor (beta chain) showed up just a few times. Its antigen is undetermined. This sample stems from a study of T cell repertoires in cytomegalovirus infection. In the study overall: Public TCR beta signatures were indicative of both CMV infection and a matching HLA type.

Using its own MiXCR run on the reads, TCRdb lists one record per CDR3 protein. The profile covers around 450,000 distinct CDR3 sequences, with about 11% appearing a single time and roughly 10% taken by the ten largest. Germline lookup yields CDR1 MNHEY and CDR2 SVGEGT. The ends were cut back, 7 bases at V and 3 bases at J, with 7 bases in the middle. This CDR3 is built from 11 residues. Points from the study as a whole: It was HLA-C-restricted CMV-specific TCR beta clonotypes that dominated the response ex vivo. Cumulated frequencies of public TCR beta families served to identify carriers of CMV plus the relevant HLA.

This clonotype was obtained from a human donor in good health (CMV status not recorded). Some clones in this sample may be carry-over from other donors' samples. Sequencing was performed on PBMCs. V usage is TRBV6-2 or TRBV6-3 and J usage is TRBJ2-7; unclear D gene. CDR3 sequence reads: CASTSVYEQYF. CDR3 DNA: TGTGCCAGCACCTCCGTCTACGAGCAGTACTTC.